This TCR beta chain was sequenced for a study of T cells in localized non-small cell lung cancer. The CDR3 contains 16 residues. The V gene lost 0 bases and the J gene lost 4 bases, with 13 bases spanning the gap. Germline V lookup: CDR1 LNHDA, CDR2 SQIVND (reference sequence). Here immunoSEQ multiplex PCR was the method, and the copy in TCRdb shows in-frame clones only, minus some. The sample has 50,000 to 55,000 clones, around 84% seen once. General observations from the study: Measurement of T cell clonality placed uninvolved adjacent lung highest, above the level in tumor. Adjacent lung tissue had a median about 57 of the top 100 clones found in the tumor. Higher blood T cell density tracked longer overall survival.

Worth noting for this clone: Its matching antigen is unknown.

Material: PBMCs, obtained before any cancer treatment. The source of this sequence is a female donor with stage II lung adenocarcinoma. The rearrangement joins TRBV19 to TRBJ1-5; a weak D match, TRBD1 (5 bases). The chain's CDR3 is CASSIDLAGRNQPQHF. As DNA, the CDR3 is TGTGCCAGTAGTATAGATCTAGCAGGGAGGAATCAGCCCCAGCATTTT.